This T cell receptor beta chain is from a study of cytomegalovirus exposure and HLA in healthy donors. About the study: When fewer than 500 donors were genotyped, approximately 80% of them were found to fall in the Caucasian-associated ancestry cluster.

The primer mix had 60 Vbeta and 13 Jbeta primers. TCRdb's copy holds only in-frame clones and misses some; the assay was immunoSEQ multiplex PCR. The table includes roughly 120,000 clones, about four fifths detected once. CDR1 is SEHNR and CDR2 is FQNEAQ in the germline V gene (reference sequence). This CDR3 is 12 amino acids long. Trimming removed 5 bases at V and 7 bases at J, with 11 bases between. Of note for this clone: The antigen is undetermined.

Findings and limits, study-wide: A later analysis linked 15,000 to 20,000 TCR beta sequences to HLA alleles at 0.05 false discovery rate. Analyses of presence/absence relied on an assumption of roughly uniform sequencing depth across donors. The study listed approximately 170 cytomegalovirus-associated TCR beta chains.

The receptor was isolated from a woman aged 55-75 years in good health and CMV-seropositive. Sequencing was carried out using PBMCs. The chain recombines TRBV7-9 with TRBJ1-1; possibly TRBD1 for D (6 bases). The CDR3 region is CASSPDRLEAFF. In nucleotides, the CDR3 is TGTGCCAGCAGCCCCGACAGGCTTGAAGCTTTCTTT.